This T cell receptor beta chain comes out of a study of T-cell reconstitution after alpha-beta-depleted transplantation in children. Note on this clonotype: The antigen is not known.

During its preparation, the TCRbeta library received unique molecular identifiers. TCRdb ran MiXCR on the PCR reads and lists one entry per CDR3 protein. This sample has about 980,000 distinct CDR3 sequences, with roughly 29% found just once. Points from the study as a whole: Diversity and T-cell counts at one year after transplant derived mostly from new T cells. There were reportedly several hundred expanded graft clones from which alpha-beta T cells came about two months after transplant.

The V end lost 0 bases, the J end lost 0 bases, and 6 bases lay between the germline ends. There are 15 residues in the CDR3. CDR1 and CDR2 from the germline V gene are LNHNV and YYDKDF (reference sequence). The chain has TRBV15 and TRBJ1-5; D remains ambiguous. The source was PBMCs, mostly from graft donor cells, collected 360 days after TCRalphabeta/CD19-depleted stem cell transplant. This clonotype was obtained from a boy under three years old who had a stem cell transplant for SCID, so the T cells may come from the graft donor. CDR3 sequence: CATSRDYGSNQPQHF. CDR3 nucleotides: TGTGCCACCAGCAGAGATTATGGTAGCAATCAGCCCCAGCATTTT.